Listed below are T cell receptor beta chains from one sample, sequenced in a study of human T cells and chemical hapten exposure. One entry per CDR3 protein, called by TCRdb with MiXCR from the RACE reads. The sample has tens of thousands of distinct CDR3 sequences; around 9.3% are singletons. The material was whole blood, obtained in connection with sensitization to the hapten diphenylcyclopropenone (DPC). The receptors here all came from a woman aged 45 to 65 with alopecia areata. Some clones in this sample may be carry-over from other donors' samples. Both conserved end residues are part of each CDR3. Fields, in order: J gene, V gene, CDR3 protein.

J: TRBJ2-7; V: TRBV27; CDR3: CASSLKWTSYEQYF
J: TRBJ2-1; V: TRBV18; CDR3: CASSATGQGAYNEQFF
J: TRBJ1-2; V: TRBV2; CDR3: CASSEGGYTF
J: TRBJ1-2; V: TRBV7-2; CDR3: CASSLAYGYTF
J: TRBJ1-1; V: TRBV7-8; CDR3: CASRYEATRMNTEAFF
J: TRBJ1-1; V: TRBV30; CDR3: CAWSPIMNTEAFF
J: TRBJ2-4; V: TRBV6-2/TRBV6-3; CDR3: CASSYGGTPKNIQYF
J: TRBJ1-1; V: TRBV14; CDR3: CASSQDRAGGPAFF
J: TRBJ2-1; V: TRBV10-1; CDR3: CASRPPGSDEQFF
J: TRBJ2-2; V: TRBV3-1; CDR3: CASSQRNSGGNTGELFF
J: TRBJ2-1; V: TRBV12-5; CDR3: CASGLTYREGPNEQFF
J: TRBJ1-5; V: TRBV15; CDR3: CATSRDPQRNQPQHF
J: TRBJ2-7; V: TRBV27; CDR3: CASSLGRGLAGAYEQYF
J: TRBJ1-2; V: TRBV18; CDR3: CASSPGVEGYTF
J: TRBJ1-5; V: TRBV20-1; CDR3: CSASLVAGPSNQPQHF
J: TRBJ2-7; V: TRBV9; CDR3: CASSATIRDVNEQYF
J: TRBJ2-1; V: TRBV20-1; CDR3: CSARNFGSAGLNEQFF
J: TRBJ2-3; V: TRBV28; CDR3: CASSLVPSRGPDTQYF